This T cell receptor (beta chain) was recovered during a study of human T cells and chemical hapten exposure (dated by TCRdb to the early 2020s). Describing the broader study: For sensitization, 2% DPC in acetone was applied to a roughly 2 cm by roughly 2 cm area of upper inner arm skin. Throughout the approximately 24-week study period, patients were also given weekly therapeutic DPC doses on the scalp. Patch testing was done on the upper back using Finn chambers containing 0.01% DPC, and results were scored after 6 days according to International Contact Dermatitis Research Group standards. Most of the patients in the cohort were female, and the cohort covered alopecia areata with under or over 50% scalp involvement, alopecia totalis and alopecia universalis. Libraries were combined into a pool for sequencing, and differences in TCR yield between samples came mainly from small differences in library volumes within the pool. This study followed changes in the peripheral blood TCR repertoire in vivo during primary and secondary sensitization of alopecia patients to the hapten diphenylcyclopropenone (DPC). Blood was sampled from patients pre-sensitization (week 0) and at 2, 6 and about 24 weeks after DPC sensitization. Twenty-nine alopecia patients gave blood for TCR sequencing at one to four time points (pre-sensitization, 2, 6 and 24 weeks). The full study reports these points: DPC sensitization did not change how many TCRs were above 1 in 1000 frequency, and no evidence was found of alterations in global repertoire structure. A positive correlation was found between the number of PT1 expanded TCRs and patch test score, with significance reached at thresholds 8, 16 and 32 but not 4. Repeated subsampling changed both the strength of the expansion versus patch-test correlation and the threshold at which that correlation became significant. Significantly more large CDR3 similarity clusters were formed by expanded TCRs than by pre-sensitization or healthy control sets, consistent with antigen-driven responses. Alopecia, a presumed autoimmune disease, was present in all patients, so the immune response of the patients might differ from that of healthy individuals.

The time point label, read with the paper, signifies: patch test 1, 2 weeks after DPC sensitization. Read against the paper, the sample's treatment or condition label means: therapeutic diphenylcyclopropenone sensitization with weekly scalp DPC. At every patch-test visit, the blood draw took place before the patch test was put on. To be eligible, patients had to be aged 18 to 70, diagnosed with alopecia and judged suitable for DPC therapy, while pregnant patients were excluded. Total RNA was extracted from unfractionated whole blood that had been collected in Tempus Blood RNA tubes. Regarding this clonotype: Its antigen has not been determined. One base away there is no much larger clone; base qualities are not given.

The library was obtained by RACE. Sequencer: NextSeq 500. During library preparation, unique molecular identifiers were attached to individual cDNA molecules so that TCRs could be counted quantitatively and reproducibly. Each blood RNA sample was used to sequence both TCR alpha and TCR beta chains. The study's own analysis went as follows. The median number of TCRs per sample was 90,000 to 100,000, ranging from about 20,000 to 690,600. V, J and CDR3 annotation of the TCR reads was carried out using the Decombinator software suite. For PS versus PT1 abundance plots, all samples were subsampled to the same number of TCRs (28,000). TCRs were defined as expanded if absent before sensitization and observed at least eight times at the 2-week time point. The public reads were run again by TCRdb, first through fastp at Q25 and then through MiXCR, and only productive beta chains were kept. Rows matching on CDR3 protein sequence are summarized as one entry with the most common DNA and genes. The V and J calls, along with clone size, are taken from TCRdb and not from the paper's own processing. This sample has some 350,000 distinct CDR3 sequences in its table, and approximately 6.3% of those were observed once. 7.5% to 8.5% of the sample rests with the top ten.

A distance of 9 bases separates the germline ends of V and J, which lose 4 bases and 5 bases respectively. The CDR3 spans 13 residues, from the cysteine through the phenylalanine. CDR3 DNA is the only sequence kept; it has 39 bases, read in frame from the first base. Based on the germline V gene, the CDR1 and CDR2 sequences are MNHEY and SVGEGT. The chain joins TRBV6-2 or TRBV6-3 to TRBJ1-5; no D gene is confidently identified. The material was whole blood, obtained in connection with sensitization to the hapten diphenylcyclopropenone (DPC). The source of this sequence is a woman aged 18-29 years with alopecia areata. Some clones in this sample may be carry-over from other donors' samples. The bases read TGTGCCAGCAGTTTGCAGGCCTATCAGCCCCAGCATTTT. Translated, this is CASSLQAYQPQHF.